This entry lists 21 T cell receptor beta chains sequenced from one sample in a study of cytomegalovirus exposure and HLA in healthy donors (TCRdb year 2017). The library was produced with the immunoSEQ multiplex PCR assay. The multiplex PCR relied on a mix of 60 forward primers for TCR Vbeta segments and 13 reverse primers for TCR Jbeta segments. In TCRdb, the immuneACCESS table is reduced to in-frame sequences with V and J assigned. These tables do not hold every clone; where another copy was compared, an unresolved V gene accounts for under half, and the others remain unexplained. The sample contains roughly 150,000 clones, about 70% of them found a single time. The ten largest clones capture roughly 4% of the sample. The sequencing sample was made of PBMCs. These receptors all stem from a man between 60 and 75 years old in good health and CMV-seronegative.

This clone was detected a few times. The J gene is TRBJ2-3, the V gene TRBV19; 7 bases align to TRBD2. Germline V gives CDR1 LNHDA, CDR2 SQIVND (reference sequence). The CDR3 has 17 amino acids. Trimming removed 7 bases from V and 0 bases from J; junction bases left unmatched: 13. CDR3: CASTPLSGGTSTDTQYF. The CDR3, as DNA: TGTGCCAGTACCCCGCTTTCGGGGGGAACTAGCACAGATACGCAGTATTTT.

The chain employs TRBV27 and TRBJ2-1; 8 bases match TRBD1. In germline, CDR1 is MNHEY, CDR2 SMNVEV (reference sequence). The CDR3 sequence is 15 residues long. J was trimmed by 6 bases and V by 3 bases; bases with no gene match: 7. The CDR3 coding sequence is TGTGCCAGCAGTTTTCCGGGACAGGTCTTCAATGAGCAGTTCTTC. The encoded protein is CASSFPGQVFNEQFF.

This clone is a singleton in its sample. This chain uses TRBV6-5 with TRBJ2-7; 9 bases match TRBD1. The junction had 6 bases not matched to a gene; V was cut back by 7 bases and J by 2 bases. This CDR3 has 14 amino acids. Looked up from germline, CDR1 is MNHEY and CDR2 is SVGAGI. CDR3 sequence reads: CASTPRQGAYEQYF. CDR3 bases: TGTGCCAGCACCCCGAGACAGGGGGCCTACGAGCAGTACTTC.

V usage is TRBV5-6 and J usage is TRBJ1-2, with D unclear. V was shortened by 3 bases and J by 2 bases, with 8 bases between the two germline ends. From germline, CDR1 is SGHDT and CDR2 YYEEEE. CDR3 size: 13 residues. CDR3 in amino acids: CASSSQKNYGYTF. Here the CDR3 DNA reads TGTGCCAGCAGCTCTCAGAAAAACTATGGCTACACCTTC.

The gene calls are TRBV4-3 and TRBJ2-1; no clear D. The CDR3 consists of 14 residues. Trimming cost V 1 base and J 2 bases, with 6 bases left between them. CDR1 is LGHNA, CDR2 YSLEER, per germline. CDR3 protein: CASSQGPTYNEQFF. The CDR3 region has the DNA TGCGCCAGCAGCCAAGGTCCCACCTACAATGAGCAGTTCTTC.

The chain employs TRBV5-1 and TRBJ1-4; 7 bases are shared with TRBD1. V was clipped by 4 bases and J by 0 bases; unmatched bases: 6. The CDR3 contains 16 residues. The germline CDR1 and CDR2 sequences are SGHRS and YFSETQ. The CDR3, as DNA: TGCGCCAGCAGCGTGGACAGGTACCCAACTAATGAAAAACTGTTTTTT. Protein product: CASSVDRYPTNEKLFF.

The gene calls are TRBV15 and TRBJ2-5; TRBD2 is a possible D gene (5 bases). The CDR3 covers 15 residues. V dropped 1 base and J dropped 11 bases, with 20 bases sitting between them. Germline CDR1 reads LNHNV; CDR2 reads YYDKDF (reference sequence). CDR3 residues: CATSRVGSGPLQQYF. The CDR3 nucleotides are TGTGCCACCAGCAGAGTAGGCAGCGGACCCCTCCAGCAGTACTTC. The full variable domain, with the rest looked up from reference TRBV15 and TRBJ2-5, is DAMVIQNPRYQVTQFGKPVTLSCSQTLNHNVMYWYQQKSSQAPKLLFHYYDKDFNNEADTPDNFQSRRPNTSFCFLDIRSPGLGDTAMYLCATSRVGSGPLQQYFGPGTRLLVL.

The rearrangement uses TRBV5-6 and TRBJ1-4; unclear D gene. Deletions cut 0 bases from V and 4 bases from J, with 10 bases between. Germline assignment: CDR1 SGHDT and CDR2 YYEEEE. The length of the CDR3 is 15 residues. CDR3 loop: CASSLGLGINEKLFF. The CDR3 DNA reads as TGTGCCAGCAGCTTGGGACTTGGAATTAATGAAAAACTGTTTTTT. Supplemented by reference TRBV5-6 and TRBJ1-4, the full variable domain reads DAGVTQSPTHLIKTRGQQVTLRCSPKSGHDTVSWYQQALGQGPQFIFQYYEEEERQRGNFPDRFSGHQFPNYSSELNVNALLLGDSALYLCASSLGLGINEKLFFGSGTQLSVL.

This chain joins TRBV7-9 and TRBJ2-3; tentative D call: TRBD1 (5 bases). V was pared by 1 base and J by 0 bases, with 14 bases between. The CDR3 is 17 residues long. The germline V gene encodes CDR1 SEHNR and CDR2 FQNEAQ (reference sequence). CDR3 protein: CASSLEIDSRSTDTQYF. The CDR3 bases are TGTGCCAGCAGCTTAGAGATCGACAGCCGAAGCACAGATACGCAGTATTTT.

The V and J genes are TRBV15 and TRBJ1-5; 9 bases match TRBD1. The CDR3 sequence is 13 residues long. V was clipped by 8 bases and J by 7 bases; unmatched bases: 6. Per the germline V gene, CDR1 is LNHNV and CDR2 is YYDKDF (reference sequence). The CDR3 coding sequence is TGTGCCACCTCCGACAGGGGGGGCCAGCCCCAGCATTTT. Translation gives CATSDRGGQPQHF.

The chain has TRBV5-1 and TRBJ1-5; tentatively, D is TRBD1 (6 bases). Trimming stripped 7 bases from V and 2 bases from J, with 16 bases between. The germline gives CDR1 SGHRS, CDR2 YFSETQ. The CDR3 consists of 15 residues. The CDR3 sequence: CASGWGAGGNQPQHF. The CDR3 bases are TGCGCCAGCGGCTGGGGGGCGGGGGGCAATCAGCCCCAGCATTTT.

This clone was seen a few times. The chain's CDR3 is CAWGDGEGWRYTF. CDR3 DNA sequence: TGTGCCTGGGGAGATGGTGAGGGTTGGCGCTACACCTTC. J is TRBJ1-2 and V is TRBV30, with D hard to call. Trimming shortened V by 5 bases and J by 9 bases, and 19 bases separated the two germline ends. Germline CDR1 GTSNPN, CDR2 SVGIG (reference sequence). The CDR3 is 13 residues long.

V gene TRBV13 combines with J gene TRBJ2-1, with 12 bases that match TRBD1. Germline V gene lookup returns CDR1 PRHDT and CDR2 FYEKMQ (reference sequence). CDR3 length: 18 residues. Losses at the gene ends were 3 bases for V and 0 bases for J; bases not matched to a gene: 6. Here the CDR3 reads CASSFGTGGLNSYNEQFF. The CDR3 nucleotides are TGTGCCAGCAGCTTCGGGACAGGGGGCTTGAACTCCTACAATGAGCAGTTCTTC.

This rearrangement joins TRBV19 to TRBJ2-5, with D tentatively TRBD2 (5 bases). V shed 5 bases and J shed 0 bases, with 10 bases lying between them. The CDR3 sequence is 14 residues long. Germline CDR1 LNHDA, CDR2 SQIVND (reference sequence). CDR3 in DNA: TGTGCCAGTAGTCCCGCGGACTACCAAGAGACCCAGTACTTC. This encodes CASSPADYQETQYF.

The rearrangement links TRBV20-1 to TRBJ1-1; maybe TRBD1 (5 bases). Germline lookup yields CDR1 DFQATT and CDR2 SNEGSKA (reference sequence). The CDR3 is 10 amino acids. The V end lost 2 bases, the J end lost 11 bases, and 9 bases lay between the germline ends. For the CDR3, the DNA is TGCAGTGCTAGACAGGGCTCGGCTTTCTTT. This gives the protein CSARQGSAFF.

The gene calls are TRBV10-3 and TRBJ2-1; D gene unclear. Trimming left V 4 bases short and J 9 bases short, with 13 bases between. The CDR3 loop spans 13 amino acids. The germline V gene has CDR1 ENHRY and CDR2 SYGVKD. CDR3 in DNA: TGTGCCATCAGTGGTAGAGTGTCTTTTGAGCAGTTCTTC. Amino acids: CAISGRVSFEQFF.

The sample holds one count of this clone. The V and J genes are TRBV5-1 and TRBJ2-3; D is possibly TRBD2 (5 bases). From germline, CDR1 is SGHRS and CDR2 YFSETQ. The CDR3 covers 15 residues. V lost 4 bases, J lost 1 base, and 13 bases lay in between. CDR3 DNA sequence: TGCGCCAGCAGCCCCAACGGGATGGGCACAGATACGCAGTATTTT. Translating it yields CASSPNGMGTDTQYF.

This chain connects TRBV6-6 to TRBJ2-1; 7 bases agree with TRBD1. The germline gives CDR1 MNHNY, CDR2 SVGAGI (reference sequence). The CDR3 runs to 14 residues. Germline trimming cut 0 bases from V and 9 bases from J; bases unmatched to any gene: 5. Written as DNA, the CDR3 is TGTGCCAGCAGTTACTCTGACAGGGCGAGTGAGCAGTTCTTC. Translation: CASSYSDRASEQFF.

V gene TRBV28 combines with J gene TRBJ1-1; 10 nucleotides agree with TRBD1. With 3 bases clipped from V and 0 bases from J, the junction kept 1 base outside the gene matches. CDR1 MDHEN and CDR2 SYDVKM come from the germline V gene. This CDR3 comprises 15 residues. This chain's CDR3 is CASSLGTGVNTEAFF. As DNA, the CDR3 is TGTGCCAGCAGTTTGGGGACAGGGGTGAACACTGAAGCTTTCTTT.

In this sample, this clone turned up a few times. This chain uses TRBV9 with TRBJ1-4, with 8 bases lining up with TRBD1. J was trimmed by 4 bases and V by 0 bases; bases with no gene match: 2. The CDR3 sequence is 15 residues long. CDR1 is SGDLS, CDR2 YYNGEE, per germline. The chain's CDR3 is CASSVATGDNEKLFF. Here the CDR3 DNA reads TGTGCCAGCAGCGTAGCGACAGGGGATAATGAAAAACTGTTTTTT.

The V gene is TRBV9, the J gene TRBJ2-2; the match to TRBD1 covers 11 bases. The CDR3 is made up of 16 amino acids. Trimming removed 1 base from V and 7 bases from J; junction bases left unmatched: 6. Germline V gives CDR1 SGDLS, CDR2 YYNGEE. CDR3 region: CASSVPGQGVGGELFF. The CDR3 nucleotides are TGTGCCAGCAGCGTACCGGGACAGGGGGTCGGCGGGGAGCTGTTTTTT.